The 6 T cell receptor beta chains presented below share a single source sample, sequenced in a study of OX40 agonist ivuxolimab in advanced cancers. The table came from immunoSEQ multiplex PCR; TCRdb's copy has only in-frame clones and leaves some out. The sample includes some 66,000 clones, 85% seen only once; the top ten take roughly 0.89%. Sequencing was performed on CD4+ or CD8+ T cells sorted from blood, taken in a trial of the OX40 agonist ivuxolimab. These TCRs come from an adult with an advanced solid tumor such as melanoma, head and neck, liver or kidney cancer.

The rearrangement joins TRBV9 to TRBJ2-1, with 7 nucleotides matching TRBD2. Germline CDR1 reads SGDLS; CDR2 reads YYNGEE. Trimming took 0 bases from V and 4 from J; bases not matched to a gene: 7. CDR3 size: 16 residues. The CDR3 protein is CASSVAEGTKYNEQFF. In nucleotides, the CDR3 is TGTGCCAGCAGCGTAGCAGAGGGGACTAAGTACAATGAGCAGTTCTTC.

The CDR3 is CASSQENRGSNYGYTF. The CDR3, as DNA: TGTGCCAGCAGCCAAGAAAACAGGGGATCTAACTATGGCTACACCTTC. The chain links TRBV4-2 to TRBJ1-2; 7 bases are shared with TRBD1. J gave up 0 bases and V 0 bases, and 4 bases lay outside the gene matches. The germline V gene has CDR1 LGHNA and CDR2 YNFKEQ. The length of the CDR3 is 16 residues.

V gene TRBV7-9 combines with J gene TRBJ2-2; D is perhaps TRBD2 (5 bases). Per the germline V gene, CDR1 is SEHNR and CDR2 is FQNEAQ (reference sequence). V lost 3 bases and J 2 bases, leaving 10 bases between the germline ends. The CDR3 spans 15 residues. The CDR3 DNA is TGTGCCAGCAGCTTCTCAGCGGTAAACACCGGGGAGCTGTTTTTT. It encodes CASSFSAVNTGELFF.

J is TRBJ1-4 and V is TRBV28, with D unresolved. Trimming took 3 bases from V and 4 from J, leaving 3 bases between them. The CDR3 contains 12 residues. CDR1 MDHEN and CDR2 SYDVKM come from the germline V gene. The CDR3 sequence: CASSLSNEKLFF. CDR3 DNA: TGTGCCAGCAGTTTGAGTAATGAAAAACTGTTTTTT.

The V gene is TRBV7-2, the J gene TRBJ1-6, with D possibly being TRBD1 (5 bases). The CDR3 has 13 residues. Germline V CDR1 and CDR2: SGHTA, FQGNSA. Trimming took 6 bases from V and 5 from J, leaving 8 bases between them. CDR3 coding DNA: TGTGCCAGCAGGAGGGGAAATAATTCACCCCTCCACTTT. Its translation: CASRRGNNSPLHF.

The table lists this clone with a few counts. The chain has TRBV28 and TRBJ2-5; 12 bases fit TRBD2. CDR1 is MDHEN and CDR2 is SYDVKM in the germline V gene. The CDR3 is 15 amino acids. V was pared by 5 bases and J by 4 bases, with 5 bases of the junction left unmatched. The CDR3 nucleotides read TGTGCCAGCAGTCTAGCGGGGGGGCCGTTAGAGACCCAGTACTTC. Translated: CASSLAGGPLETQYF.